The clone carrying this TCR beta chain has a handful of counts. Its cognate antigen is unknown. For TCR beta, libraries came from quantitative 5'-RACE with molecular barcodes. TCRdb re-analysed the 5' RACE reads in MiXCR, keeping a single row per CDR3 protein. The sample shows approximately 240,000 distinct CDR3 sequences, 20% to 30% of them seen only once. This specimen comes from a study of CD8 T cells in ankylosing spondylitis. Notes on the study in general: Reportedly, matched ankylosing spondylitis synovial fluid was significantly enriched for disease-linked clones. The study identified a TCR beta motif of several highly homologous variants that appeared characteristic of ankylosing spondylitis blood.

Trimming cost V 6 bases and J 6 bases, with 12 bases left between them. This CDR3 spans 12 amino acids. The chain combines TRBV12-3 or TRBV12-4 with TRBJ2-7, with a weak D call TRBD2 (6 bases). The sequenced sample consisted of blood, either unsorted or a sorted T cell fraction (not recorded which). This sequence originates from a male donor with ankylosing spondylitis or in good health (not recorded which). CDR3 nucleotide sequence: TGTGCCAGCAGCCAAAGGAGGGGCGAGCAGTACTTC. Its translation is CASSQRRGEQYF.